Listed here are 22 T cell receptor beta chains from one sample, sequenced in a study of Graves' ophthalmopathy and Graves' hyperthyroidism. TCR beta CDR3 regions were amplified from RNA transcripts. A first-round RT-PCR used HTBI primers, followed by a second-round multiplex PCR. TCRdb recomputed calls from the multiplex PCR reads with MiXCR, one row per CDR3 protein. The profile shows under 350,000 distinct CDR3 sequences, roughly 16% of them singletons. Specimen: peripheral blood. The receptors originated from an adult man with Graves' ophthalmopathy.

This chain connects TRBV4-1 to TRBJ1-6; no reliable D call. Germline CDR1 reads MGHRA; CDR2 reads YSYEKL. This CDR3 comprises 16 residues. V was shortened by 5 bases and J by 4 bases, with 15 bases between the two germline ends. CDR3 residues: CASSITPEAYNSPLHF. In DNA, the CDR3 is TGCGCCAGCAGCATTACTCCAGAGGCTTATAATTCACCCCTCCACTTT.

The sample holds many counts of this clonotype. The chain is built from TRBV6-1 and TRBJ2-7; D gene uncertain. V was shortened by 5 bases and J by 0 bases, with 11 bases between the two germline ends. Looked up from germline, CDR1 is MNHNS and CDR2 is SASEGT. The CDR3 has 14 amino acids. CDR3 bases: TGTGCCAGCAGTCCCCTCTACGACTCCTACGAGCAGTACTTC. It translates to CASSPLYDSYEQYF.

This clonotype appeared many times. The genes are TRBV30 and TRBJ2-5, with D possibly being TRBD1 or TRBD2 (5 bases each). The CDR3 extends over 11 amino acids. V lost 5 bases and J 5 bases, leaving 9 bases between the germline ends. CDR1 and CDR2 (germline): GTSNPN, SVGIG (reference sequence). The CDR3 is CAWGGLETQYF. CDR3 DNA sequence: TGTGCCTGGGGGGGTTTGGAGACCCAGTACTTC.

This clonotype has ten or more counts. This rearrangement joins TRBV11-2 to TRBJ2-5; TRBD2 matches 7 bases. The CDR3 runs 13 residues. The ends lost 5 bases at V and 4 bases at J; junction bases unmatched: 4. Germline V gene sequence: CDR1 SGHAT, CDR2 FQNNGV. CDR3 sequence (DNA): TGTGCCAGCAGCCCCTCGGGGGGAGAGACCCAGTACTTC. Translating gives CASSPSGGETQYF.

This clonotype was seen ten or more times. The V and J genes are TRBV10-3 and TRBJ2-7; 9 bases are shared with TRBD1. With V trimmed by 4 bases and J by 7 bases, 8 bases remained unmatched. Germline-derived CDR1 and CDR2 are ENHRY and SYGVKD. The CDR3 has 14 residues. The CDR3 nucleotides read TGTGCCATCAGTGGGACAGGGGAGTCTCAAGAGCAGTACTTC. This sequence encodes CAISGTGESQEQYF.

This clonotype was seen ten or more times. V is TRBV19 and J is TRBJ2-2; D unresolved. This CDR3 contains 14 residues. V dropped 2 bases and J dropped 1 base, with 5 bases sitting between them. In germline, CDR1 is LNHDA, CDR2 SQIVND (reference sequence). CDR3 protein: CASSISGNTGELFF. As DNA, the CDR3 is TGTGCCAGTAGTATATCAGGGAACACCGGGGAGCTGTTTTTT.

The rearrangement links TRBV30 to TRBJ2-2, with D perhaps being TRBD1 or TRBD2 (7 bases each). There are 15 residues in the CDR3. The V gene's germline CDR1 is GTSNPN and CDR2 SVGIG (reference sequence). With 5 bases removed from V and 5 bases from J, the gap between germline ends came to 18 bases. In nucleotides, the CDR3 is TGTGCCTGGGGGCAGGGGAGGGGGCGAACCGGGGAGCTGTTTTTT. Its protein product is CAWGQGRGRTGELFF.

This clonotype has ten or more counts. The chain recombines TRBV28 with TRBJ2-4; D gene ambiguous. Per germline, CDR1 MDHEN and CDR2 SYDVKM. Trimming shortened V by 6 bases and J by 6 bases, and 18 bases separated the two germline ends. This CDR3 is built from 15 residues. CDR3 nucleotides: TGTGCCAGCAGCGCTCTCTTGGGAATGGGAAACATTCAGTACTTC. Protein sequence: CASSALLGMGNIQYF.

This clonotype was counted many times. The rearrangement links TRBV5-1 to TRBJ2-5; 10 nucleotides line up with TRBD2. The junction had 5 bases not matched to a gene; V was cut back by 1 base and J by 5 bases. This CDR3 comprises 15 residues. CDR1 is SGHRS, CDR2 YFSETQ, per germline. CDR3 coding DNA: TGCGCCAGCAGCTTGTCGAGCGGGAGGGTCGAGACCCAGTACTTC. This sequence encodes CASSLSSGRVETQYF.

This clonotype was recorded many times. A read error may be the cause here, since a much bigger clone is one base away. The genes are TRBV9 and TRBJ1-6; D gene uncertain. Trimming left V 0 bases short and J 8 bases short, with 15 bases between. Germline V gene sequence: CDR1 SGDLS, CDR2 YYNGEE. The CDR3 is 16 amino acids. The CDR3 DNA reads as TGTGCCAGCAGCGTAGGAGAGATGGGGTTAGATTCACCCCTCCACTTT. Its protein product is CASSVGEMGLDSPLHF. Drawing the rest from reference TRBV9 and TRBJ1-6, the complete variable domain is DSGVTQTPKHLITATGQRVTLRCSPRSGDLSVYWYQQSLDQGLQFLIQYYNGEERAKGNILERFSAQQFPDLHSELNLSSLELGDSALYFCASSVGEMGLDSPLHFGNGTRLTVT.

The rearrangement joins TRBV2 to TRBJ1-1, with D possibly TRBD1 on 5 matching bases. CDR3 length equals 15 residues. Between the trimmed V and J ends, which lost 6 bases and 2 bases, there was a span of 16 bases. CDR1 SNHLY and CDR2 FYNNEI come from the germline V gene. The CDR3 loop reads CASSTGPERNTEAFF. In DNA, the CDR3 is TGTGCCAGCAGCACAGGACCCGAGAGAAACACTGAAGCTTTCTTT.

The V gene is TRBV6-5, the J gene TRBJ2-7, with D perhaps TRBD2 (6 bases). Trimming removed 4 bases from V and 6 bases from J, with 19 bases in between. The germline V gene has CDR1 MNHEY and CDR2 SVGAGI. CDR3 length equals 15 residues. CDR3 coding DNA: TGTGCCAGCAGTTTCGAAATGGGACTTCTGACCGAGCAGTACTTC. Translating gives CASSFEMGLLTEQYF.

This clonotype has a count of ten or more. V usage is TRBV6-4 and J usage is TRBJ1-2; D may be TRBD1 (6 bases). Germline CDR1 is MRHNA and CDR2 is SNTAGT. The CDR3 runs to 15 residues. V lost 6 bases, J lost 0 bases, and 14 bases lay in between. The CDR3 DNA is TGTGCCAGCAGGGACGAACAGGGCTCTAACTATGGCTACACCTTC. Protein product: CASRDEQGSNYGYTF.

The rearrangement uses TRBV4-1 and TRBJ2-6, with D unresolved. Germline V gene data show CDR1 as MGHRA and CDR2 as YSYEKL. The CDR3 runs 17 residues. Trimming stripped 3 bases from V and 0 bases from J, with 12 bases between. This CDR3 is CASSHAYGVSGANVLTF. DNA of the CDR3: TGCGCCAGCAGCCACGCCTACGGTGTCTCTGGGGCCAACGTCCTGACTTTC.

This clonotype appeared many times. V gene TRBV6-1 combines with J gene TRBJ1-2; 8 nucleotides line up with TRBD1. From germline, CDR1 is MNHNS and CDR2 SASEGT. Trimming at V came to 5 bases and at J to 4 bases, leaving 12 bases not matched to a gene. This CDR3 spans 16 amino acids. The chain's CDR3 is CASSPGTGPYIYGYTF. For the CDR3, the DNA is TGTGCCAGCAGTCCCGGGACAGGTCCTTATATCTATGGCTACACCTTC.

This clonotype was seen at least ten times. The V gene is TRBV6-5, the J gene TRBJ2-7, with TRBD2 identical over 8 bases. Germline CDR1 and CDR2: MNHEY and SVGAGI. The CDR3 loop spans 13 amino acids. The V gene end was trimmed by 0 bases and the J gene end by 5 bases; junction bases not matched to a gene: 0. In DNA form, the CDR3 reads TGTGCCAGCAGTTACTCGACTAGCGACGAGCAGTACTTC. It encodes CASSYSTSDEQYF.

This clonotype was seen ten or more times. The chain is built from TRBV7-2 and TRBJ2-5, with 7 bases matching TRBD1. This CDR3 is 15 amino acids long. The junction had 7 bases not matched to a gene; V was cut back by 4 bases and J by 2 bases. The V gene's germline CDR1 is SGHTA and CDR2 FQGNSA. CDR3 sequence (DNA): TGTGCCAGCAGCTACGCCCCGACAGGGCAAGAGACCCAGTACTTC. Residues: CASSYAPTGQETQYF.

This clonotype was observed many times. This chain connects TRBV29-1 to TRBJ2-5, with D perhaps matching TRBD2 (5 bases). Germline V gene sequence: CDR1 SQVTM, CDR2 ANQGSEA. Deletions cut 7 bases from V and 7 bases from J, with 16 bases between. CDR3 size: 12 residues. The DNA for the CDR3 is TGCAGCGCAGAAACAAGCGGAGGGACCCAGTACTTC. Residues: CSAETSGGTQYF.

This clonotype was seen many times. The chain is built from TRBV6-1 and TRBJ2-7, with D perhaps matching TRBD1 (5 bases). V lost 1 base and J 3 bases, leaving 10 bases between the germline ends. The CDR3 extends over 14 amino acids. Germline values: CDR1 MNHNS, CDR2 SASEGT. CDR3 amino acids: CASSEVQGIYEQYF. The CDR3 nucleotides are TGTGCCAGCAGTGAAGTGCAGGGTATCTACGAGCAGTACTTC.

This clonotype was counted only a few times. V is TRBV28 and J is TRBJ2-7; 8 nucleotides line up with TRBD1. CDR3 size: 16 residues. Per the germline V gene, CDR1 is MDHEN and CDR2 is SYDVKM. V trimming: 5 bases; J trimming: 2 bases; junction bases outside the gene matches: 11. In nucleotides, the CDR3 is TGTGCCAGCAGTCGTTGGGGGGCAGGGGGCCCCTACGAGCAGTACTTC. Protein sequence: CASSRWGAGGPYEQYF.

The table lists this clonotype with many counts. The J gene is TRBJ1-1, the V gene TRBV30, with D unclear. Trimming stripped 4 bases from V and 0 bases from J, with 6 bases between. The CDR3 runs 12 residues. Per germline, CDR1 GTSNPN and CDR2 SVGIG (reference sequence). The CDR3 loop is CAWKQLNTEAFF. The CDR3 coding sequence is TGTGCCTGGAAACAGTTGAACACTGAAGCTTTCTTT.

In its sample, this clonotype was seen once. A much larger clone is a single base away; this may be a read error. The CDR3 carries no conserved terminal phenylalanine or tryptophan, so it likely arises from a read error. This chain connects TRBV20-1 to TRBJ2-7, with 8 bases aligning to TRBD2. Germline V gene lookup returns CDR1 DFQATT and CDR2 SNEGSKA (reference sequence). The CDR3 spans 15 residues. V shed 0 bases and J 2 bases; nucleotides not matched to a gene: 6. Written as DNA, the CDR3 is TGCAGTGCTAGAGATGCGGGGGGCGATGCCTACGAGCAGTACCTC. It yields the protein CSARDAGGDAYEQYL.